This T cell receptor (beta chain) was documented in a study of metastatic and nonmetastatic thyroid tumors. Study context: The study looked at repertoires side by side in blood and in tumor or nodule tissue from malignant and benign thyroid patients.

TCRdb re-called clones from the PCR reads using MiXCR. The sample consists of more than 10,000 clones, around 30% of them appearing once. The V end was cut by 11 bases, the J end by 0 bases, with 16 bases between. From germline, CDR1 is LGHDT and CDR2 YNNKEL (reference sequence). This CDR3 spans 15 amino acids. Many counts were recorded for this clone. No treatment of any kind had been given to any patient before thyroid surgery. The specimen was tumor tissue. The receptor was derived from a female donor with papillary thyroid cancer or a benign thyroid nodule (not recorded which). Some clones in this sample may be carry-over from other donors' samples. V and J are TRBV3-1 and TRBJ1-4; D is perhaps TRBD1 (6 bases). The CDR3 loop reads CAGCGGTSTNEKLFF. CDR3 in DNA: TGTGCCGGCTGTGGGGGCACTTCAACTAATGAAAAACTGTTTTTT.